Each of the 12 T cell receptor beta chains below was sequenced from the same sample in a study of cytomegalovirus exposure and HLA in healthy donors (dated by TCRdb to 2017 to 2019). Library construction relied on the immunoSEQ multiplex PCR assay. For the multiplex PCR, a mixture combining 60 forward primers for TCR Vbeta segments and 13 reverse primers for TCR Jbeta segments was used. TCRdb mirrors the immuneACCESS table, restricted to in-frame sequences. Some clones are absent from its copies; in checked studies, under half trace to an unresolved V gene, and the reason for the others is unknown. A total of 200,000 to 250,000 clones appear in this sample, around 76% of them only once. 5% to 6.5% of the sample is in the top ten clones. The sequencing sample was made of PBMCs. The receptors were sampled from a woman between 40 and 55 years old in good health and CMV-seropositive.

The CDR3 is CASSYRVGQPQHF. For the CDR3, the DNA is TGCGCCAGCAGCTACAGGGTCGGGCAGCCCCAGCATTTT. The V and J genes are TRBV5-1 and TRBJ1-5, with D possibly matching TRBD1 (6 bases). The CDR3 spans 13 residues. From germline, CDR1 is SGHRS and CDR2 YFSETQ. V was cut by 3 bases and J by 7 bases, with 11 bases left in between.

The rearrangement uses TRBV6-5 and TRBJ2-3; maybe TRBD2 (6 bases). CDR3 size: 12 residues. V was trimmed by 4 bases and J by 9 bases, leaving 11 bases between them. Per germline, CDR1 MNHEY and CDR2 SVGAGI. CDR3 sequence (DNA): TGTGCCAGCAGTTCTTTGGCGGGAACGCAGTATTTT. It yields the protein CASSSLAGTQYF.

The CDR3 nucleotides are TGTGCCAGCAGCTTAGGTGGTTCGGGACAGGGAACCTACGAGCAGTACTTC. Its translation is CASSLGGSGQGTYEQYF. The chain links TRBV7-9 to TRBJ2-7, with 9 bases that match TRBD1. Per germline, CDR1 SEHNR and CDR2 FQNEAQ (reference sequence). The CDR3 is made up of 17 amino acids. The ends lost 1 base at V and 2 bases at J; junction bases unmatched: 9.

This chain joins TRBV7-2 and TRBJ2-3, with 9 nucleotides matching TRBD2. The junction had 9 bases not matched to a gene; V was cut back by 1 base and J by 4 bases. Germline V lookup: CDR1 SGHTA, CDR2 FQGNSA. The CDR3 length is 17 residues. CDR3 loop: CASSLVTLAGRSDTQYF. For the CDR3, the DNA is TGTGCCAGCAGCTTAGTTACCCTAGCGGGAAGATCAGATACGCAGTATTTT.

CDR3 DNA sequence: TGTGCCAGCAGCGCGGTTAGCGGGAACTACAATGAGCAGTTCTTC. Protein: CASSAVSGNYNEQFF. The chain carries TRBV7-3 and TRBJ2-1, with 8 bases lining up with TRBD2. This CDR3 has 15 residues. Germline V gives CDR1 SGHTA, CDR2 FQGTGA. J was trimmed by 3 bases and V by 5 bases; bases with no gene match: 6.

This clone appeared once. J is TRBJ2-4 and V is TRBV4-3; TRBD2 aligns across 9 bases. CDR1 LGHNA and CDR2 YSLEER come from the germline V gene. The V segment lost 0 bases and the J segment 0 bases; nucleotides outside the gene matches: 9. The CDR3 loop spans 19 amino acids. The CDR3 bases are TGCGCCAGCAGCCAAGAAGGTAGCGGGGGACTCCTAGCCAAAAACATTCAGTACTTC. Its protein is CASSQEGSGGLLAKNIQYF.

This chain links TRBV19 with TRBJ2-5, with 7 nucleotides matching TRBD2. Germline CDR1 is LNHDA and CDR2 is SQIVND (reference sequence). Unmatched junction bases numbered 8, after V lost 3 bases and J lost 4 bases. This CDR3 contains 15 residues. CDR3 sequence: CASSISRGSGETQYF. CDR3 sequence (DNA): TGTGCCAGTAGTATTTCTCGCGGGAGTGGAGAGACCCAGTACTTC.

The V gene is TRBV9, the J gene TRBJ2-7, with 8 bases lining up with TRBD2. The CDR3 length is 15 residues. Trimming removed 5 bases from V and 1 base from J; junction bases left unmatched: 8. Germline V gene data show CDR1 as SGDLS and CDR2 as YYNGEE. The CDR3 spells CASSALADFSYEQYF. The CDR3 DNA follows: TGTGCCAGCAGTGCACTAGCGGACTTTTCCTACGAGCAGTACTTC. Full variable domain (rest looked up from reference TRBV9 and TRBJ2-7): DSGVTQTPKHLITATGQRVTLRCSPRSGDLSVYWYQQSLDQGLQFLIQYYNGEERAKGNILERFSAQQFPDLHSELNLSSLELGDSALYFCASSALADFSYEQYFGPGTRLTVT.

This clone was detected only a few times. The chain is built from TRBV25-1 and TRBJ2-1, with D perhaps TRBD1 (5 bases). The CDR3 is 13 residues long. V lost 3 bases and J 5 bases, leaving 8 bases between the germline ends. Germline CDR1 and CDR2: MGHDK and SYGVNS. CDR3: CASSDRGNNEQFF. CDR3 in DNA: TGTGCCAGCAGTGATAGGGGAAACAATGAGCAGTTCTTC.

The chain employs TRBV30 and TRBJ2-1, with 7 bases that match TRBD2. V lost 3 bases and J lost 3; bases outside the gene matches: 8. Germline assignment: CDR1 GTSNPN and CDR2 SVGIG (reference sequence). This CDR3 comprises 15 residues. The CDR3 spells CAWSGRASGYNEQFF. CDR3 in DNA: TGTGCCTGGAGCGGACGGGCTAGCGGCTACAATGAGCAGTTCTTC. Together with reference TRBV30 and TRBJ2-1, the CDR3 gives the full variable domain: SQTIHQWPATLVQPVGSPLSLECTVEGTSNPNLYWYRQAAGRGLQLLFYSVGIGQISSEVPQNLSASRPQDRQFILSSKKLLLSDSGFYLCAWSGRASGYNEQFFGPGTRLTVL.

CDR3 residues: CASSSGDHSGNTIYF. CDR3 DNA: TGTGCCAGCAGCTCAGGGGACCACTCTGGAAACACCATATATTTT. The V and J genes are TRBV7-9 and TRBJ1-3, with D perhaps TRBD1 (6 bases). CDR1 is SEHNR, CDR2 FQNEAQ, per germline (reference sequence). This CDR3 has 15 amino acids. Trimming removed 4 bases from V and 0 bases from J, with 10 bases in between.

V is TRBV7-2 and J is TRBJ2-7, with D possibly TRBD2 on 5 matching bases. The V gene lost 5 bases and the J gene lost 6 bases, with 14 bases spanning the gap. The CDR3 has 13 residues. Germline V gives CDR1 SGHTA, CDR2 FQGNSA. The CDR3 DNA reads as TGTGCCAGCAGCCCCGGACTGACCGGCGAGCAGTACTTC. This sequence encodes CASSPGLTGEQYF.